The sequence of this T cell receptor (beta chain) was determined in a study of blood T cell repertoires in COVID-19. About the study: Sample material is recorded as cDNA or gDNA derived from T cells, B-cell-depleted T cells, or PBMCs.

Libraries were prepared by immunoSEQ multiplex PCR; TCRdb keeps only in-frame clonotypes and omits some of them. The profile shows roughly 310,000 clones, 89% of them singletons. Trimming shortened V by 2 bases and J by 6 bases, and 8 bases separated the two germline ends. The CDR3 sequence is 14 residues long. Germline V CDR1 and CDR2: MDHEN, SYDVKM. All recovered Cohort 3 donors got two negative PCRs, got clearance, or saw symptom resolution. The V gene is TRBV28, the J gene TRBJ1-6; D possibly corresponds to TRBD1 (5 bases). The clonotype originates from a woman between 40 and 55 years old who had recovered from COVID-19. The sequenced material came from PBMCs or T cells enriched from blood (not recorded which). The chain's CDR3 is CASSLQGTNSPLHF. CDR3 DNA: TGTGCCAGCAGTTTACAGGGTACTAATTCACCCCTCCACTTT.